These 22 T cell receptor beta chains were sequenced from one sample in a study of OX40 agonist ivuxolimab in advanced cancers. Profiling relied on immunoSEQ multiplex PCR, and the TCRdb table lists in-frame clones only, not all of them. The profile shows some 33,000 clones, roughly nine tenths of them singletons. The specimen comprised CD4+ or CD8+ T cells sorted from blood, sampled in a trial of the OX40 agonist ivuxolimab. All receptors come from an adult with an advanced solid tumor such as melanoma, head and neck, liver or kidney cancer.

CDR3 in DNA: TGTGCCAGCAGCGATAGCGCCCTCTTGGTAGGGGAGCTGTTTTTT. It translates to CASSDSALLVGELFF. The chain carries TRBV9 and TRBJ2-2; weak D call: TRBD2 (5 bases). CDR3 size: 15 residues. V lost 3 bases to trimming and J lost 8 bases, with 17 bases between them. Germline CDR1 is SGDLS and CDR2 is YYNGEE. The entire variable domain, with the rest obtained from reference TRBV9 and TRBJ2-2, is as follows: DSGVTQTPKHLITATGQRVTLRCSPRSGDLSVYWYQQSLDQGLQFLIQYYNGEERAKGNILERFSAQQFPDLHSELNLSSLELGDSALYFCASSDSALLVGELFFGEGSRLTVL.

There are a few counts of this clone. V gene TRBV6-1 combines with J gene TRBJ2-7; D unclear. The CDR3 spans 14 residues. V shed 2 bases and J shed 2 bases, with 10 bases lying between them. Germline-derived CDR1 and CDR2 are MNHNS and SASEGT. The chain's CDR3 is CASSEWQAPYEQYF. CDR3 sequence (DNA): TGTGCCAGCAGTGAATGGCAGGCCCCCTACGAGCAGTACTTC.

This sequence joins TRBV9 and TRBJ1-2; D is undetermined. V was pared by 0 bases and J by 4 bases, with 4 bases between. Germline CDR1 SGDLS, CDR2 YYNGEE. This CDR3 has 12 amino acids. The CDR3 reads CASSVGGYGYTF. The DNA of the CDR3 is TGTGCCAGCAGCGTAGGAGGCTATGGCTACACCTTC.

This sequence joins TRBV5-6 and TRBJ2-5; the D gene is possibly TRBD1 (6 bases). Trimming cost V 4 bases and J 1 base, with 26 bases left between them. The germline gives CDR1 SGHDT, CDR2 YYEEEE. The CDR3 runs 19 residues. The CDR3 reads CASSRTGWPTWLGQETQYF. In DNA form, the CDR3 reads TGTGCCAGCAGCCGAACAGGGTGGCCGACGTGGTTGGGCCAAGAGACCCAGTACTTC.

The V gene is TRBV29-1, the J gene TRBJ1-1, with D perhaps matching TRBD1 (6 bases). V was trimmed by 4 bases and J by 1 base, leaving 13 bases between them. The germline V gene has CDR1 SQVTM and CDR2 ANQGSEA. The CDR3 length is 14 residues. The CDR3 loop reads CSVGQAGANTEAFF. The CDR3 region has the DNA TGCAGCGTTGGTCAAGCAGGGGCGAACACTGAAGCTTTCTTT.

Sample share makes this clone medium-sized. The V and J genes are TRBV14 and TRBJ2-2; D is unresolved. This CDR3 is built from 15 residues. The germline V and J ends were trimmed by 3 bases and 0 bases, with 8 bases remaining between them. The germline CDR1 and CDR2 sequences are SGHDN and FVKESK. The CDR3 region is CASSHQFPNTGELFF. The CDR3 nucleotides are TGTGCCAGCAGCCACCAGTTCCCGAACACCGGGGAGCTGTTTTTT.

The V gene is TRBV14, the J gene TRBJ1-5; no definite D call. The CDR3 is 15 residues long. V was trimmed by 2 bases and J by 9 bases, leaving 17 bases between them. Germline CDR1 reads SGHDN; CDR2 reads FVKESK. The CDR3 region is CASSQTGKTNPPQHF. CDR3 sequence (DNA): TGTGCCAGCAGCCAAACGGGGAAGACAAACCCGCCCCAGCATTTT.

This clone was seen just once. The V and J genes are TRBV19 and TRBJ2-5; 15 positions agree with TRBD2. This CDR3 region has 15 residues. J gave up 4 bases and V 5 bases, and 2 bases lay outside the gene matches. Per the germline V gene, CDR1 is LNHDA and CDR2 is SQIVND (reference sequence). The CDR3 here is CASSGGLAGGETQYF. The CDR3 bases are TGTGCCAGTAGTGGGGGACTAGCGGGAGGAGAGACCCAGTACTTC. Filled out from reference TRBV19 and TRBJ2-5, the complete variable domain reads DGGITQSPKYLFRKEGQNVTLSCEQNLNHDAMYWYRQDPGQGLRLIYYSQIVNDFQKGDIAEGYSVSREKKESFPLTVTSAQKNPTAFYLCASSGGLAGGETQYFGPGTRLLVL.

This chain uses TRBV21-1 with TRBJ1-5; the tabulated D call, TRBD1, remains unverified against the DNA. TRBV21-1 is a pseudogene. The CDR3 is 21 amino acids. The CDR3, as DNA: TGTGCCAGCAGCAAAGGGGACTGCGGGACAGGGGAAGTGTTGGTCTATCAGCCCCAGCATTTT. Translating gives CASSKGDCGTGEVLVYQPQHF.

The chain uses TRBV4-1 and TRBJ2-5, with 7 bases matching TRBD1. V shed 5 bases, J shed 3 bases, and the junction held 6 bases outside the gene matches. CDR1 is MGHRA and CDR2 is YSYEKL in the germline V gene. The length of the CDR3 is 14 residues. The CDR3 DNA reads TGCGCCAGCAGCACCAGGACAGGAGAAGAGACCCAGTACTTC. As protein: CASSTRTGEETQYF.

The chain links TRBV19 to TRBJ2-7; unclear D gene. In germline, CDR1 is LNHDA, CDR2 SQIVND (reference sequence). The CDR3 consists of 14 residues. V lost 7 bases and J 6 bases, leaving 19 bases between the germline ends. The CDR3 here is CASTPGSYLGEQYF. DNA for the CDR3: TGTGCCAGTACCCCCGGCTCTTACCTAGGCGAGCAGTACTTC.

The chain links TRBV6-5 to TRBJ2-5; TRBD2 might be the D (6 bases). Germline CDR1 and CDR2: MNHEY and SVGAGI. This CDR3 region has 15 residues. Trimming took off 5 bases at V and 2 bases at J, with 15 bases between the two ends. The CDR3: CASSPPGRGQETQYF. CDR3 bases: TGTGCCAGCAGTCCCCCAGGGCGGGGACAAGAGACCCAGTACTTC.

The V call is TRBV27, the J call TRBJ2-7; 9 nucleotides match TRBD2. The CDR3 has 14 residues. Trimming at V came to 4 bases and at J to 11 bases, leaving 12 bases not matched to a gene. Germline V gene data show CDR1 as MNHEY and CDR2 as SMNVEV (reference sequence). The CDR3 DNA reads as TGTGCCAGCAGTTCTGGGACTAGCCTAATGGAGAAGTACTTC. Translated: CASSSGTSLMEKYF.

The chain combines TRBV25-1 with TRBJ1-1; D is perhaps TRBD1 (6 bases). Germline V gene data show CDR1 as MGHDK and CDR2 as SYGVNS. The CDR3 runs 13 residues. V was shortened by 5 bases and J by 2 bases, with 9 bases between the two germline ends. The CDR3 DNA sequence: TGTGCCAGCAGTATACAGGGAAACACTGAAGCTTTCTTT. Its protein product is CASSIQGNTEAFF. Drawing the rest from reference TRBV25-1 and TRBJ1-1, the complete variable domain is EADIYQTPRYLVIGTGKKITLECSQTMGHDKMYWYQQDPGMELHLIHYSYGVNSTEKGDLSSESTVSRIRTEHFPLTLESARPSHTSQYLCASSIQGNTEAFFGQGTRLTVV.

This chain uses TRBV19 with TRBJ2-3; 8 nucleotides agree with TRBD1. CDR1 and CDR2 from the germline V gene are LNHDA and SQIVND (reference sequence). Germline trimming cut 6 bases from V and 2 bases from J; bases unmatched to any gene: 10. The CDR3 has 16 amino acids. CDR3 sequence: CASSPRGRGPTDTQYF. The CDR3 DNA is TGTGCCAGTAGCCCCCGAGGCAGGGGGCCCACAGATACGCAGTATTTT.

The V call is TRBV7-9, the J call TRBJ2-7, with TRBD1 identical over 7 bases. CDR3 size: 14 residues. V was clipped by 5 bases and J by 2 bases; unmatched bases: 6. Per germline, CDR1 SEHNR and CDR2 FQNEAQ (reference sequence). The CDR3 DNA reads TGTGCCAGCAGCCCCCCACAGGGGCCCTACGAGCAGTACTTC. Its protein is CASSPPQGPYEQYF.

The chain is built from TRBV15 and TRBJ2-7; 9 nucleotides line up with TRBD2. Germline assignment: CDR1 LNHNV and CDR2 YYDKDF (reference sequence). The CDR3 has 16 residues. Losses at the gene ends were 0 bases for V and 5 bases for J; bases not matched to a gene: 8. Here the CDR3 reads CATSRDGGRAENEQYF. CDR3 coding DNA: TGTGCCACCAGCAGAGATGGCGGGAGGGCCGAAAACGAGCAGTACTTC.

Turning to this clone: Sequence at one end of the junction differs from germline and may be a read error. The J gene is TRBJ2-3, the V gene TRBV7-7, with D possibly matching TRBD2 (6 bases). This CDR3 comprises 14 residues. Germline V lookup: CDR1 SSHAT, CDR2 FNYEAQ (reference sequence). The CDR3 protein is CASSLSPAGDTQYF. CDR3 coding DNA: TGTGCTAGCAGCTTAAGCCCAGCGGGAGATACGCAGTATTTT.

This rearrangement joins TRBV7-2 to TRBJ1-5, with D perhaps TRBD1 (6 bases). The germline V and J ends were trimmed by 2 bases and 0 bases, with 11 bases remaining between them. Germline V gene data show CDR1 as SGHTA and CDR2 as FQGNSA. The CDR3 totals 16 residues. Written as DNA, the CDR3 is TGTGCCAGCAGCTTACTGGGGGCTTATAGCAATCAGCCCCAGCATTTT. Residues: CASSLLGAYSNQPQHF. The full variable domain, with the rest looked up from reference TRBV7-2 and TRBJ1-5, is GAGVSQSPSNKVTEKGKDVELRCDPISGHTALYWYRQSLGQGLEFLIYFQGNSAPDKSGLPSDRFSAERTGGSVSTLTIQRTQQEDSAVYLCASSLLGAYSNQPQHFGDGTRLSIL.

V gene TRBV7-9 combines with J gene TRBJ2-3, with TRBD2 matching 9 bases. The CDR3 has 16 amino acids. Trimming removed 1 base from V and 4 bases from J; junction bases left unmatched: 6. CDR1 and CDR2 from the germline V gene are SEHNR and FQNEAQ (reference sequence). CDR3 region: CASSLGVAGGPDTQYF. As DNA, the CDR3 is TGTGCCAGCAGCTTAGGAGTCGCGGGGGGGCCAGATACGCAGTATTTT.

This sequence joins TRBV19 and TRBJ2-2; 7 bases agree with TRBD1. V shed 6 bases and J 6 bases; nucleotides not matched to a gene: 4. Germline CDR1 LNHDA, CDR2 SQIVND (reference sequence). The CDR3 has 13 amino acids. The CDR3 DNA reads as TGTGCCAGTAGAGCACAGGGGCCCGGGGAGCTGTTTTTT. Translating it yields CASRAQGPGELFF. Drawing the rest from reference TRBV19 and TRBJ2-2, the complete variable domain is DGGITQSPKYLFRKEGQNVTLSCEQNLNHDAMYWYRQDPGQGLRLIYYSQIVNDFQKGDIAEGYSVSREKKESFPLTVTSAQKNPTAFYLCASRAQGPGELFFGEGSRLTVL.

This clone has a single count. Here the CDR3 reads CASNGAGSHEQYF. The DNA of the CDR3 is TGTGCCAGCAACGGGGCAGGATCCCACGAGCAGTACTTC. V is TRBV28 and J is TRBJ2-7, with D perhaps matching TRBD1 or TRBD2 (5 bases each). Germline V gene sequence: CDR1 MDHEN, CDR2 SYDVKM. The CDR3 runs to 13 residues. Trimming removed 7 bases at V and 5 bases at J, with 15 bases between.